The 2 T cell receptor beta chains listed next were all sequenced from one sample in a study of blood T cell repertoires in COVID-19. Produced via immunoSEQ multiplex PCR; TCRdb's table is partial and in-frame only. The sample carries around 200,000 clones, around 87% recorded once. Sequenced material: peripheral blood. The receptors here all came from a man aged 55 to 70 who had recovered from COVID-19.

The V call is TRBV7-9, the J call TRBJ2-1; 14 nucleotides agree with TRBD2. Germline CDR1 is SEHNR and CDR2 is FQNEAQ (reference sequence). CDR3 length: 15 residues. After removal of 1 base from V and 13 bases from J, the junction contained 6 bases not matched to a gene. The CDR3 sequence: CASSLETSGRAPQFF. Written as DNA, the CDR3 is TGTGCCAGCAGCTTAGAGACTAGCGGGAGGGCCCCCCAGTTCTTC.

V is TRBV24-1 and J is TRBJ1-4; D is ambiguous. From germline, CDR1 is KGHDR and CDR2 SFDVKD. Between the trimmed V and J ends, which lost 9 bases and 5 bases, there was a span of 6 bases. This CDR3 is built from 11 residues. The chain's CDR3 is CATGQNEKLFF. The CDR3 region has the DNA TGTGCCACCGGGCAGAATGAAAAACTGTTTTTT.